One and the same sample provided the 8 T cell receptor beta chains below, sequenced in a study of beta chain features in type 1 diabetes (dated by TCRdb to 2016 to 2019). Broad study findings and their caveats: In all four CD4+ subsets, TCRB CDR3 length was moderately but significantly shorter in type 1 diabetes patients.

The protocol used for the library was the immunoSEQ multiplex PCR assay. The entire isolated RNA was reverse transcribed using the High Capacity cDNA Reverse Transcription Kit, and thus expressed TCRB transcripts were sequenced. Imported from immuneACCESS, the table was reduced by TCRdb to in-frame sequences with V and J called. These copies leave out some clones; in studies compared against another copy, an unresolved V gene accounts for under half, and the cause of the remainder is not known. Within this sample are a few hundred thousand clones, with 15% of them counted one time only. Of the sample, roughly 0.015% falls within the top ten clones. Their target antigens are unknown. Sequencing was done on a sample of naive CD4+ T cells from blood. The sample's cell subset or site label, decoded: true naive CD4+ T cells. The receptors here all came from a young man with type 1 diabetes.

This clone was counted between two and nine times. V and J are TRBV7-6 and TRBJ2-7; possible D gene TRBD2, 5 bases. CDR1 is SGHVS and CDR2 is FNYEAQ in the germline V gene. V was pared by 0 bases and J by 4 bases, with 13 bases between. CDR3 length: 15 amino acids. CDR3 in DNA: TGTGCCAGCAGCTTAGCGCCGAGCGGTGAATACGAGCAGTACTTC. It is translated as CASSLAPSGEYEQYF.

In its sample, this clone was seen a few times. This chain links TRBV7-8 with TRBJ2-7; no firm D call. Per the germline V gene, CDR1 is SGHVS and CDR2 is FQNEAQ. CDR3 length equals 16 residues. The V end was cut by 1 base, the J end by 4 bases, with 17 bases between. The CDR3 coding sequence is TGTGCCAGCAGCTTAGTGCGGATCCCCCAGTCATACGAGCAGTACTTC. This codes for CASSLVRIPQSYEQYF.

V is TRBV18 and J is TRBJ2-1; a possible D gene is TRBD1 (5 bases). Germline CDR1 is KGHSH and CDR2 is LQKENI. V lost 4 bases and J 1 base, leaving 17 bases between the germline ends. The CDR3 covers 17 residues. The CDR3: CASSRADSLESYNEQFF. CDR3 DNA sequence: TGTGCCAGCTCACGCGCTGACAGTCTAGAATCCTACAATGAGCAGTTCTTC.

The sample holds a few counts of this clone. CDR3 loop: CASSQIRGRAYEQYF. Written as DNA, the CDR3 is TGTGCCAGCAGCCAAATTCGAGGCAGGGCCTACGAGCAGTACTTC. The V gene is TRBV14, the J gene TRBJ2-7, with D possibly TRBD1 on 5 matching bases. The germline gives CDR1 SGHDN, CDR2 FVKESK. There are 15 residues in the CDR3. Between the trimmed V and J ends, which lost 2 bases and 2 bases, there was a span of 13 bases. The full variable domain, its missing parts supplied by reference TRBV14 and TRBJ2-7, is EAGVTQFPSHSVIEKGQTVTLRCDPISGHDNLYWYRRVMGKEIKFLLHFVKESKQDESGMPNNRFLAERTGGTYSTLKVQPAELEDSGVYFCASSQIRGRAYEQYFGPGTRLTVT.

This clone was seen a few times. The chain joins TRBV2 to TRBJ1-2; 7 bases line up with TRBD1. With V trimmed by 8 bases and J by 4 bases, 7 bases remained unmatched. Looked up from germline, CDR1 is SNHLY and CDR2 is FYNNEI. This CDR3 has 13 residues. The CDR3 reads CASDRVVGYGYTF. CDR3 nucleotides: TGTGCCAGCGACAGGGTAGTCGGCTATGGCTACACCTTC.

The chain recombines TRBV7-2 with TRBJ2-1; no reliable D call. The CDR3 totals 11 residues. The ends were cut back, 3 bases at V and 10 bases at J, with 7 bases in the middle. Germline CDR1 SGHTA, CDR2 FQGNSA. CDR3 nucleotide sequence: TGTGCCAGCAGCTTCCCGGTCGAGCAGTTCTTC. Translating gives CASSFPVEQFF.

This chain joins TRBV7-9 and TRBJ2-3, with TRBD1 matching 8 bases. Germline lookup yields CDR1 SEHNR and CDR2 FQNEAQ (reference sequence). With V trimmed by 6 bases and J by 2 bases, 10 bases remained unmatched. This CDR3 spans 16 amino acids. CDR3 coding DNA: TGTGCCAGCAGACGTGGACAGGGCGATTACACAGATACGCAGTATTTT. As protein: CASRRGQGDYTDTQYF.

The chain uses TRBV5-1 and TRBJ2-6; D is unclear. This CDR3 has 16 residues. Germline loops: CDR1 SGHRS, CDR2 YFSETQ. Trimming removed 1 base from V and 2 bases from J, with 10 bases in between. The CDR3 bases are TGCGCCAGCAGCTTGTATCCTCAGGCTGGGGCCAACGTCCTGACTTTC. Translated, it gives CASSLYPQAGANVLTF.